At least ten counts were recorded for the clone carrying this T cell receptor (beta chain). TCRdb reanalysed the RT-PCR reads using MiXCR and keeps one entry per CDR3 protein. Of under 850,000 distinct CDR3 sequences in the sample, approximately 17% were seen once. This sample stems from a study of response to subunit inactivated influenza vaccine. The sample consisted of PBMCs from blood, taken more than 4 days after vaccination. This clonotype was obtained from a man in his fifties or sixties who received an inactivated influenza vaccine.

CDR3 DNA: TGTGCCAGCAGTTTTGCGGGGGACGGACAGGGTCGTGGCTACACCTTC. It codes for CASSFAGDGQGRGYTF. This chain connects TRBV12-3 or TRBV12-4 to TRBJ1-2; 8 bases align to TRBD1. Losses at the gene ends were 3 bases for V and 7 bases for J; bases not matched to a gene: 13. The CDR3 has 16 residues.